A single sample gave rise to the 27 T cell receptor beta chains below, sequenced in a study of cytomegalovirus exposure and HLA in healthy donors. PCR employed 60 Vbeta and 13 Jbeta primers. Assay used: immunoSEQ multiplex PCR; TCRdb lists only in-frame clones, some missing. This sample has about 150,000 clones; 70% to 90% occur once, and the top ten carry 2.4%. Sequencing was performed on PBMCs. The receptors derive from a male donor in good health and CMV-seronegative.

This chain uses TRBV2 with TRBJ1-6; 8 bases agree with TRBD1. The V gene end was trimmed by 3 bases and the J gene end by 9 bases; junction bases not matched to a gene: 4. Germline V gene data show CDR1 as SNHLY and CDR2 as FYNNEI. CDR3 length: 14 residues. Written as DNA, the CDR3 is TGTGCCAGCAGTGAGGTCAGGGGGCGTTCACCCCTCCACTTT. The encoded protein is CASSEVRGRSPLHF.

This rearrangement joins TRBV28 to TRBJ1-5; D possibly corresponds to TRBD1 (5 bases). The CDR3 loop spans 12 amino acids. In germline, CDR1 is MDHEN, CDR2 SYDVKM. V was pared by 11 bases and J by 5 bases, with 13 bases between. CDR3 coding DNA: TGTGCCTACGGGGGTGGTGATCAGCCCCAGCATTTT. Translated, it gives CAYGGGDQPQHF.

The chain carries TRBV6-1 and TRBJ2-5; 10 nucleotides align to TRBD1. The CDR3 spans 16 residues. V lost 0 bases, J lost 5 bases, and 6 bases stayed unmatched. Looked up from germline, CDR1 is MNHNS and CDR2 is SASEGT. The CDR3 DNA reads TGTGCCAGCAGTGAAGCAATCGGACAGGGGGGGGAGACCCAGTACTTC. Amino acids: CASSEAIGQGGETQYF.

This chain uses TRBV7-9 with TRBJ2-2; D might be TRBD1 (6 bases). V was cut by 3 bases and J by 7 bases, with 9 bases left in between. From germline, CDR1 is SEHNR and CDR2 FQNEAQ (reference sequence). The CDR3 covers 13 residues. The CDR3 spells CASSLTGDGELFF. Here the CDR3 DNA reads TGTGCCAGCAGCTTGACAGGCGACGGGGAGCTGTTTTTT.

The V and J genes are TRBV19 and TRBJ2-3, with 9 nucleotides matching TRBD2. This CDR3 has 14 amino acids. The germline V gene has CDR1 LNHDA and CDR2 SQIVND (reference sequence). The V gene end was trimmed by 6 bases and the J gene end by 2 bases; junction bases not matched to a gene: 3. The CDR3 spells CASSLAGHTDTQYF. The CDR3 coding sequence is TGTGCCAGTAGCCTAGCGGGGCACACAGATACGCAGTATTTT.

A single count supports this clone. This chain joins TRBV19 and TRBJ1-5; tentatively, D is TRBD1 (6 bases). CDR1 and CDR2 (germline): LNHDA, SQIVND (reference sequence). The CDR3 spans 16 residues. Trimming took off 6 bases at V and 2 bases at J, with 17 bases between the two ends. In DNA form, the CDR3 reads TGTGCCAGTAGGGATGACAGGTCTGGTGGCAATCAGCCCCAGCATTTT. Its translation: CASRDDRSGGNQPQHF. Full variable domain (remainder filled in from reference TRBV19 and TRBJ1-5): DGGITQSPKYLFRKEGQNVTLSCEQNLNHDAMYWYRQDPGQGLRLIYYSQIVNDFQKGDIAEGYSVSREKKESFPLTVTSAQKNPTAFYLCASRDDRSGGNQPQHFGDGTRLSIL.

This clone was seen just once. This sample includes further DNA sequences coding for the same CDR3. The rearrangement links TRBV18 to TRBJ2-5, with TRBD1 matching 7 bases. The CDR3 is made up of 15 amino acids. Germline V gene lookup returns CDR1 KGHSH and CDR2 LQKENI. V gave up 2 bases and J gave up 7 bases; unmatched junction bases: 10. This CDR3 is CASSPGRGRIPTQYF. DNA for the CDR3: TGTGCCAGCTCACCAGGAAGGGGGCGAATTCCGACCCAGTACTTC.

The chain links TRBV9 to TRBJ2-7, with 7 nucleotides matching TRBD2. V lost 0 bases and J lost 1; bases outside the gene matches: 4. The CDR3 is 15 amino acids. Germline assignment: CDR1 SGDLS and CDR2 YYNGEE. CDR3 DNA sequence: TGTGCCAGCAGCGTAGGGGTCGGGGGGTCCTACGAGCAGTACTTC. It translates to CASSVGVGGSYEQYF.

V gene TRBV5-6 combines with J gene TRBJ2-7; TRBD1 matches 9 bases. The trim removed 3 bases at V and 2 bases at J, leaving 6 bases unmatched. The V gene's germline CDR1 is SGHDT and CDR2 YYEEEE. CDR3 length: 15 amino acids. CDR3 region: CASSWGDRAPYEQYF. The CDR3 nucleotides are TGTGCCAGCAGCTGGGGGGACAGGGCCCCCTACGAGCAGTACTTC.

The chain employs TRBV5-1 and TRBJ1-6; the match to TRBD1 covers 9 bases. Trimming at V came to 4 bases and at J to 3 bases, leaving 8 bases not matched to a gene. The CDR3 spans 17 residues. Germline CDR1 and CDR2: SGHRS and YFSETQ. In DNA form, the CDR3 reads TGCGCCAGCAGCGCCGCGGGACAGGGAGGCTATAATTCACCCCTCCACTTT. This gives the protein CASSAAGQGGYNSPLHF.

CDR3 sequence (DNA): TGTGCCAGCAGCCCAGGGACTAGCGGGAGAAGCACCGGGGAGCTGTTTTTT. The encoded protein is CASSPGTSGRSTGELFF. This chain joins TRBV9 and TRBJ2-2; TRBD2 aligns across 14 bases. The CDR3 contains 17 residues. Germline V gives CDR1 SGDLS, CDR2 YYNGEE. Losses at the gene ends were 4 bases for V and 4 bases for J; bases not matched to a gene: 6. The full variable domain, completed using reference TRBV9 and TRBJ2-2, is DSGVTQTPKHLITATGQRVTLRCSPRSGDLSVYWYQQSLDQGLQFLIQYYNGEERAKGNILERFSAQQFPDLHSELNLSSLELGDSALYFCASSPGTSGRSTGELFFGEGSRLTVL.

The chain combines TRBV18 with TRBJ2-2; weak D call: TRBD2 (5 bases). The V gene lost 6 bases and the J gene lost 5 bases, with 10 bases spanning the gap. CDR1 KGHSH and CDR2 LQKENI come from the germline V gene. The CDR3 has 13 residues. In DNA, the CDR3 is TGTGCCAGCTCTCCCCCGGGGACCGGGGAGCTGTTTTTT. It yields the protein CASSPPGTGELFF. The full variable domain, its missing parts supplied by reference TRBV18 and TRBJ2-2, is NAGVMQNPRHLVRRRGQEARLRCSPMKGHSHVYWYRQLPEEGLKFMVYLQKENIIDESGMPKERFSAEFPKEGPSILRIQQVVRGDSAAYFCASSPPGTGELFFGEGSRLTVL.

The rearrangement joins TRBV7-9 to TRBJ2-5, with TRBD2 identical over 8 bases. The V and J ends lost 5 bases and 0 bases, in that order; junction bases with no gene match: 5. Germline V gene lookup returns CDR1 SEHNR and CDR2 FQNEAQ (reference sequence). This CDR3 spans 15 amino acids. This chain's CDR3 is CASSLQLADQETQYF. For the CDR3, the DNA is TGTGCCAGCAGCCTCCAACTAGCGGACCAAGAGACCCAGTACTTC.

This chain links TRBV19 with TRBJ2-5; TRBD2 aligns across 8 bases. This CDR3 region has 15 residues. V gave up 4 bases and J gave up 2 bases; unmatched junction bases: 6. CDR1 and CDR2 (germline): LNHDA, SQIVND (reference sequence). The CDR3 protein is CASSKGLDLQETQYF. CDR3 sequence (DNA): TGTGCCAGTAGTAAGGGACTAGACTTGCAAGAGACCCAGTACTTC.

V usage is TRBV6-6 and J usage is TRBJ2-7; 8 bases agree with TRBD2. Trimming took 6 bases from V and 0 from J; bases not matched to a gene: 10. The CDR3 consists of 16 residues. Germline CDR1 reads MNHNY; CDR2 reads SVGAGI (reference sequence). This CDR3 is CASRHQRELNSYEQYF. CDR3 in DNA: TGTGCCAGCAGGCATCAGCGGGAGCTTAACTCCTACGAGCAGTACTTC.

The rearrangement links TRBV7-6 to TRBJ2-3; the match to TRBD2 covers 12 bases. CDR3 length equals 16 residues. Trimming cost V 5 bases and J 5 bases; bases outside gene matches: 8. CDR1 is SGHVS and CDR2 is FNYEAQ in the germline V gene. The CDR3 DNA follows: TGTGCCAGCAGCACCACGACTAGCGGGGGTCTAGATACGCAGTATTTT. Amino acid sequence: CASSTTTSGGLDTQYF.

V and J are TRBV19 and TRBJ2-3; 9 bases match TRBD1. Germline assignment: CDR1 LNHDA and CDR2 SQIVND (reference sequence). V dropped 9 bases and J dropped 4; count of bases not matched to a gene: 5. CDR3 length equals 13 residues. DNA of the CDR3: TGTGCCAGCCGGGGACAGGGCTCAGATACGCAGTATTTT. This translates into CASRGQGSDTQYF.

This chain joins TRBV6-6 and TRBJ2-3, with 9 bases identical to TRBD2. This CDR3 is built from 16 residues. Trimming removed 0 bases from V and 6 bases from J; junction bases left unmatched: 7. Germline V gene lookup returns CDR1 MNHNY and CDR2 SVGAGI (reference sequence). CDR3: CASSYSPLAGSDTQYF. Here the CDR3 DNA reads TGTGCCAGCAGTTACTCACCCCTAGCGGGAAGCGATACGCAGTATTTT.

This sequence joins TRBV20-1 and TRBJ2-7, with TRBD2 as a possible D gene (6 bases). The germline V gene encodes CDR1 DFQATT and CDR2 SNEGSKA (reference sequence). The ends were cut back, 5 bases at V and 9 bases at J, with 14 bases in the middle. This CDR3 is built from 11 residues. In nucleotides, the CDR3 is TGCAGTGCTGCGGACTACGTGGGGCAGTACTTC. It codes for CSAADYVGQYF.

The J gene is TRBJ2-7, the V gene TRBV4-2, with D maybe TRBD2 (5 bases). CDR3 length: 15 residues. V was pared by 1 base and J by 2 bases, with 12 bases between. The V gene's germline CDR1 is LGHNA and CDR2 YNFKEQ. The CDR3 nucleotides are TGTGCCAGCAGCCAAGGGCCAGCGGTTACCTACGAGCAGTACTTC. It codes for CASSQGPAVTYEQYF.

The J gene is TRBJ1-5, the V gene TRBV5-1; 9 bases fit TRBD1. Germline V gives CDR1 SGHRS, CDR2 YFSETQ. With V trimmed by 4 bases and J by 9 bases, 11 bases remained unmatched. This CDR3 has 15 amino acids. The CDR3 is CASSPGDRDAAPQHF. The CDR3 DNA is TGCGCCAGCAGCCCCGGGGACAGGGACGCGGCGCCCCAGCATTTT.

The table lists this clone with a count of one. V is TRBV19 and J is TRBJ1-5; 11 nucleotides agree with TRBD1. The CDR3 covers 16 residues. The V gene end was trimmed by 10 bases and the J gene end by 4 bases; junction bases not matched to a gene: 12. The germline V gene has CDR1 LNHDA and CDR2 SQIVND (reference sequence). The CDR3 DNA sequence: TGTGCCACCGCGGGACAGGGGGTAAGTGGGAATCAGCCCCAGCATTTT. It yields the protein CATAGQGVSGNQPQHF.

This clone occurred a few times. The CDR3 DNA follows: TGCGCCAGCAGCTTGGTGACTAGCGGGTACCAAGAGACCCAGTACTTC. It is translated as CASSLVTSGYQETQYF. The chain has TRBV5-1 and TRBJ2-5, with 10 nucleotides matching TRBD2. Germline V gene sequence: CDR1 SGHRS, CDR2 YFSETQ. Trimming cost V 0 bases and J 0 bases; bases outside gene matches: 2. The CDR3 covers 16 residues.

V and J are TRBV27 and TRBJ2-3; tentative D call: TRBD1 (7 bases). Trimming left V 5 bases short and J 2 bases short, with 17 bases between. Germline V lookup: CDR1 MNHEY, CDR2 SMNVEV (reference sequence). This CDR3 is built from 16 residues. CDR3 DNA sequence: TGTGCCAGCAGTAAACGCCAGGGGGGCCCCACAGATACGCAGTATTTT. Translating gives CASSKRQGGPTDTQYF.

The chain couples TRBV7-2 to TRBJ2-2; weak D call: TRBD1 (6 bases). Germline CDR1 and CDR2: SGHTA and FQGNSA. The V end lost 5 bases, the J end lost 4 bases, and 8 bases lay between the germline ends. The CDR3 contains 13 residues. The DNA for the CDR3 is TGTGCCAGCAGCGAAGGGGGCACCGGGGAGCTGTTTTTT. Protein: CASSEGGTGELFF. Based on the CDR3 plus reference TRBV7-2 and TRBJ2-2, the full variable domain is GAGVSQSPSNKVTEKGKDVELRCDPISGHTALYWYRQSLGQGLEFLIYFQGNSAPDKSGLPSDRFSAERTGGSVSTLTIQRTQQEDSAVYLCASSEGGTGELFFGEGSRLTVL.

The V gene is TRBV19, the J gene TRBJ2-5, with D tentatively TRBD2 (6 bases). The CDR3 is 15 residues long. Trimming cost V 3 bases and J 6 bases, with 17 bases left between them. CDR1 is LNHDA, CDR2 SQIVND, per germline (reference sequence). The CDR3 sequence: CASSMGDRGLKTQYF. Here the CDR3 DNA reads TGTGCCAGTAGTATGGGGGATCGGGGGTTGAAGACCCAGTACTTC.

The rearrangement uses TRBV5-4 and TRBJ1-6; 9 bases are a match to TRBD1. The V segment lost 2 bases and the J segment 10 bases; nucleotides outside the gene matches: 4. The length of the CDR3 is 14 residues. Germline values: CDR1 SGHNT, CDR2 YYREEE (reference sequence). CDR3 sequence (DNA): TGTGCCAGCAGCTTTGACAGGGGGAAATCACCCCTCCACTTT. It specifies CASSFDRGKSPLHF.